This entry concerns a single T cell receptor beta chain. Its target is not known. The record originates from a study of blood T cells in healthy people across ages. It was with a sample-barcoded 5' primer and a J-beta primer mix that a second PCR of about 7 to 12 cycles was run. Every sample gave at least 2.5 million paired-end reads containing CDR3. Each CDR3 protein gets one entry after TCRdb re-called the 5' RACE reads with MiXCR. The sample records around 780,000 distinct CDR3 sequences, around 25% being singletons. General study points: Compared with aged donors, long-lived donors showed fewer expanded clones, suggesting selection.

The length of the CDR3 is 16 residues. V was trimmed by 4 bases and J by 4 bases, leaving 14 bases between them. In germline, CDR1 is MNHEY, CDR2 SMNVEV (reference sequence). The data were also submitted as part of a second study, on T cells of mothers and their children. This second study notes: In each mother, TCR beta CDR3 reads exceeded 10 million; in each child, they numbered some 3 million.

The rearrangement joins TRBV27 to TRBJ2-6; TRBD1 might be the D (6 bases). Sequencing was performed on blood. The source is a boy aged 5 to 17 in good health. CDR3 sequence (DNA): TGTGCCAGCAGTTCCTCGGACAGAGTGGGGGCCAACGTCCTGACTTTC. Translated: CASSSSDRVGANVLTF.